Presented here are 6 T cell receptor beta chains from one specimen sequenced in a study of T cell responses to AZD1222 COVID-19 vaccine. Sequenced by immunoSEQ multiplex PCR; TCRdb stores in-frame clones only, minus some. The sample consists of some 150,000 clones, roughly 91% of them appearing once. Specimen: peripheral blood, collected on day 0 of AZD1222 vaccination. The receptors here all came from an adult in good health.

The rearrangement uses TRBV6-2 or TRBV6-3 and TRBJ2-7; D is possibly TRBD2 (6 bases). V shed 6 bases and J shed 3 bases, with 15 bases lying between them. Germline V lookup: CDR1 MNHEY, CDR2 SVGEGT. The CDR3 totals 14 residues. The CDR3 reads CASSADLGGYEQYF. Written as DNA, the CDR3 is TGTGCCAGCAGCGCCGACTTGGGGGGCTACGAGCAGTACTTC.

V is TRBV15 and J is TRBJ1-4; no clear D. The V gene's germline CDR1 is LNHNV and CDR2 YYDKDF (reference sequence). This CDR3 is 12 amino acids long. Trimming left V 1 base short and J 8 bases short, with 5 bases between. CDR3 bases: TGTGCCACCAGCAGAGGAGACGAAAAACTGTTTTTT. Translating it yields CATSRGDEKLFF.

The CDR3 sequence is CASSSPLAGELKQFF. Here the CDR3 DNA reads TGTGCCAGCAGCTCACCACTAGCGGGGGAACTCAAGCAGTTCTTC. J is TRBJ2-1 and V is TRBV5-4; TRBD2 aligns across 11 bases. V was pared by 3 bases and J by 11 bases, with 10 bases of the junction left unmatched. Germline CDR1 reads SGHNT; CDR2 reads YYREEE (reference sequence). There are 15 residues in the CDR3.

This clone was recorded only once. This sequence joins TRBV6-2 or TRBV6-3 and TRBJ1-1; D is ambiguous. This CDR3 contains 15 residues. Trimming took 2 bases from V and 4 from J, leaving 14 bases between them. The germline CDR1 and CDR2 sequences are MNHEY and SVGEGT. CDR3 bases: TGTGCCAGCAGTTACATGGACCGCACCCGCACTGAAGCTTTCTTT. Translating gives CASSYMDRTRTEAFF.

The CDR3 sequence: CASSHTFPGPGGQDTQYF. The DNA for the CDR3 is TGTGCCAGCAGCCACACCTTCCCGGGGCCGGGGGGGCAAGATACGCAGTATTTT. The chain employs TRBV7-8 and TRBJ2-3, with 8 bases identical to TRBD2. From germline, CDR1 is SGHVS and CDR2 FQNEAQ. With V trimmed by 5 bases and J by 5 bases, 18 bases remained unmatched. The CDR3 sequence is 18 residues long.

The J gene is TRBJ2-2, the V gene TRBV7-2; D may be TRBD2 (6 bases). V shed 5 bases and J shed 7 bases, with 11 bases lying between them. This CDR3 is 13 amino acids long. Per the germline V gene, CDR1 is SGHTA and CDR2 is FQGNSA. CDR3 sequence reads: CASSREQDGELFF. Here the CDR3 DNA reads TGTGCCAGCAGCCGGGAGCAGGACGGGGAGCTGTTTTTT.